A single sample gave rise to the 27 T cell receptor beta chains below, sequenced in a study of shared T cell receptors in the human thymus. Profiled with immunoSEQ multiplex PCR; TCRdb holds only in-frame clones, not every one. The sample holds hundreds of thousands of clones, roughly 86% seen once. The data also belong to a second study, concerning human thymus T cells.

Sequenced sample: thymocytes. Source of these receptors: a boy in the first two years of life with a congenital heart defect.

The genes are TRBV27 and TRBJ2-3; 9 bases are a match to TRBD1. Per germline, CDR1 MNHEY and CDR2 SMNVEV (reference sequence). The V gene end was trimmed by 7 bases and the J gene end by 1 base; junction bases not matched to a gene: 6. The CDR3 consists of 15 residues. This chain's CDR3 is CASNNRGHGTDTQYF. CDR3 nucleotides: TGTGCCAGCAATAACAGGGGGCATGGCACAGATACGCAGTATTTT.

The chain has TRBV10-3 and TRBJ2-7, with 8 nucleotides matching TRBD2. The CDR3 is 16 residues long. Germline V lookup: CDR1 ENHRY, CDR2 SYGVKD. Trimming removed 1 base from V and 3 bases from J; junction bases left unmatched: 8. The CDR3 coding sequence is TGTGCCATCAGTGAGTTTCGGGGGGGGCGCCTCTACGAGCAGTACTTC. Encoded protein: CAISEFRGGRLYEQYF.

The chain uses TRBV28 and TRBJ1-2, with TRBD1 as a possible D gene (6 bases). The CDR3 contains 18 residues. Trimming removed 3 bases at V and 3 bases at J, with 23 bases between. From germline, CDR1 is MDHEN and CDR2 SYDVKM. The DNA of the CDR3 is TGTGCCAGCAGTTTCAGGGGCAGAGAAGTAGTTAAAGACTATGGCTACACCTTC. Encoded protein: CASSFRGREVVKDYGYTF.

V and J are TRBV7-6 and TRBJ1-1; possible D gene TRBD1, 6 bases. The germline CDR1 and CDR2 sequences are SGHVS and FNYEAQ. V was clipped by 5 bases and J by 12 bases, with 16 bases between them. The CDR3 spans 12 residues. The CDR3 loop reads CASSRDRLVPFF. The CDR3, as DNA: TGTGCCAGCAGCCGAGACAGGCTGGTACCTTTCTTT.

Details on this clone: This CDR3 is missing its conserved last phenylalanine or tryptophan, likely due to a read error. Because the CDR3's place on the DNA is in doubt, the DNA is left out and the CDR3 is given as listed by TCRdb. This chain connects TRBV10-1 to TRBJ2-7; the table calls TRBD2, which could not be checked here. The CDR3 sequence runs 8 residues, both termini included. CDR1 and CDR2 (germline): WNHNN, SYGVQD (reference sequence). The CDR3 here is CASRGAPR.

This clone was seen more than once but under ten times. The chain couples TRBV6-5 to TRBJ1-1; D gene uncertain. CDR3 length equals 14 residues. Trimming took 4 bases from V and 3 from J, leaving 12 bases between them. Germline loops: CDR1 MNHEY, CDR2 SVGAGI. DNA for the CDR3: TGTGCCAGCAGTTCCGAGGGCGGGGACACTGAAGCTTTCTTT. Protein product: CASSSEGGDTEAFF.

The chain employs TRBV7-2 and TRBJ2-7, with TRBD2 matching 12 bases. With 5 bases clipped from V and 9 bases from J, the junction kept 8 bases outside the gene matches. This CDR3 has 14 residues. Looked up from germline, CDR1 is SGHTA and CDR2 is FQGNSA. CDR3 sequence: CASSPTSGGLGQYF. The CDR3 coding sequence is TGTGCCAGCAGCCCGACTAGCGGGGGCCTTGGGCAGTACTTC.

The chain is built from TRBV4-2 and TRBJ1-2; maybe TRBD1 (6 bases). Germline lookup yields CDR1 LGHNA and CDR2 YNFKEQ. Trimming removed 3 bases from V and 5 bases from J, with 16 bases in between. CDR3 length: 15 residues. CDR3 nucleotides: TGTGCCAGCAGCCAGGAGGCAGGGGCTCCTTATGGCTACACCTTC. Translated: CASSQEAGAPYGYTF.

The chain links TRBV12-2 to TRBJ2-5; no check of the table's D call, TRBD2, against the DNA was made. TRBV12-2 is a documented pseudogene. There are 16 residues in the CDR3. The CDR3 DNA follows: TGTGCAAGTCGCTTAGTGCTAGCGGGAGGGGGGGAGACCCAGTACTTC. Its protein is CASRLVLAGGGETQYF.

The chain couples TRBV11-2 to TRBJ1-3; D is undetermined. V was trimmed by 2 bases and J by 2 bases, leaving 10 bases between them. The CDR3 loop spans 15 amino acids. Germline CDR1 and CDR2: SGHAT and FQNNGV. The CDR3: CASSLRAGTGNTIYF. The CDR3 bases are TGTGCCAGCAGCTTAAGGGCCGGGACTGGAAACACCATATATTTT.

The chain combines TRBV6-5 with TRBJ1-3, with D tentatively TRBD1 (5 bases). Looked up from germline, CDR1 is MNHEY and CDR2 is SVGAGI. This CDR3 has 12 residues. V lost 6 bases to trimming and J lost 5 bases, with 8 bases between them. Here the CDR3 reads CASRDIRNTIYF. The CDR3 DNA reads TGTGCCAGCAGGGACATTAGAAACACCATATATTTT.

The CDR3 DNA sequence: TGTGCCAGCAGTGTCAACAGGGGAAGTACTGGAAACACCATATATTTT. Residues: CASSVNRGSTGNTIYF. The J gene is TRBJ1-3, the V gene TRBV28; 7 nucleotides agree with TRBD1. The CDR3 spans 16 residues. The V and J ends lost 5 bases and 2 bases, in that order; junction bases with no gene match: 9. The germline CDR1 and CDR2 sequences are MDHEN and SYDVKM.

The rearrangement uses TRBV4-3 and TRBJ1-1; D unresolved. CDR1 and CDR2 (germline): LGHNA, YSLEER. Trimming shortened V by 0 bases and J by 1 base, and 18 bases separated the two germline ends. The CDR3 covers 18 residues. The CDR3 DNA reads TGCGCCAGCAGCCAAGATCCCATACGGGCGGGTCAGAACACTGAAGCTTTCTTT. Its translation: CASSQDPIRAGQNTEAFF.

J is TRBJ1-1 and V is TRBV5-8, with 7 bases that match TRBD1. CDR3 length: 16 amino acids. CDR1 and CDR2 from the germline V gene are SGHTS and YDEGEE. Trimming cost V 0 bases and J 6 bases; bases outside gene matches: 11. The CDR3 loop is CASSLVGDSSWAEAFF. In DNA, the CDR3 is TGTGCCAGCAGCTTGGTCGGGGACAGCTCCTGGGCTGAAGCTTTCTTT.

This chain's CDR3 is CASSYVDSPYEQYF. The CDR3 nucleotides read TGTGCCAGCAGCTACGTGGACAGTCCCTACGAGCAGTACTTC. The chain has TRBV28 and TRBJ2-7, with a weak D call TRBD1 (6 bases). The V gene lost 6 bases and the J gene lost 2 bases, with 14 bases spanning the gap. The CDR3 covers 14 residues. From germline, CDR1 is MDHEN and CDR2 SYDVKM.

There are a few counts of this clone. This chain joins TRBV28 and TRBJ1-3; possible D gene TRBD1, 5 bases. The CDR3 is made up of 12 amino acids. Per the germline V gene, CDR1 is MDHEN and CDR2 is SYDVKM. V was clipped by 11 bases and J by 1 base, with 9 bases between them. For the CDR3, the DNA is TGTGCCGGCCAGGGTTCTGGAAACACCATATATTTT. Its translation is CAGQGSGNTIYF. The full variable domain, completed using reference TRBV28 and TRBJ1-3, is DVKVTQSSRYLVKRTGEKVFLECVQDMDHENMFWYRQDPGLGLRLIYFSYDVKMKEKGDIPEGYSVSREKKERFSLILESASTNQTSMYLCAGQGSGNTIYFGEGSWLTVV.

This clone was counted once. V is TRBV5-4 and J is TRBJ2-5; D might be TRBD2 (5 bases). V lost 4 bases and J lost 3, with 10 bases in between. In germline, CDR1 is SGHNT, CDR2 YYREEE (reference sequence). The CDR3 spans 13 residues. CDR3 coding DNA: TGTGCCAGCAGCCCCTCGGGGAAAGAGACCCAGTACTTC. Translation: CASSPSGKETQYF.

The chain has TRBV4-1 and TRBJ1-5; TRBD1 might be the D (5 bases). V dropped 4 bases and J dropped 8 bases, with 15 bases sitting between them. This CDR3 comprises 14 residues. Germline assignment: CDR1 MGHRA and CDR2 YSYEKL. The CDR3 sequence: CASSPVWGPEPQHF. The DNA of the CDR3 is TGCGCCAGCAGCCCAGTGTGGGGCCCGGAGCCCCAGCATTTT.

CDR3 bases: TGTGCCAGCAGTAAACAGGGGGCCTGGGAAAAACTGTTTTTT. Translating it yields CASSKQGAWEKLFF. The rearrangement uses TRBV6-6 and TRBJ1-4; 9 bases are shared with TRBD1. V lost 5 bases and J lost 8; bases outside the gene matches: 6. CDR1 and CDR2 (germline): MNHNY, SVGAGI (reference sequence). This CDR3 contains 14 residues.

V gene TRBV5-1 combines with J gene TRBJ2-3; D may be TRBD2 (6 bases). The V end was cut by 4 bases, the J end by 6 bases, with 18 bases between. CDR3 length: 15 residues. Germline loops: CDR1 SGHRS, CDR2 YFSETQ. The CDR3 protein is CASSNPGTPSDTQYF. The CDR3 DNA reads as TGCGCCAGCAGCAACCCCGGGACTCCTTCGGATACGCAGTATTTT.

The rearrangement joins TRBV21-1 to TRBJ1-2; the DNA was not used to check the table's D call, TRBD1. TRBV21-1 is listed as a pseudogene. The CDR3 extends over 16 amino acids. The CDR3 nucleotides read TGTGCCAGCAGCACTCTACAGGGGAAGCATAACTATGGCTACACCTTC. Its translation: CASSTLQGKHNYGYTF.

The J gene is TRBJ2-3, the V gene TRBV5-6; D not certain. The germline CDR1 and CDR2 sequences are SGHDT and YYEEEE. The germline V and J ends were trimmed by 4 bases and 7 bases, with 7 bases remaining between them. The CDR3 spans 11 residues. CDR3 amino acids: CASSRGNTQYF. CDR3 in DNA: TGTGCCAGCAGCCGCGGAAATACGCAGTATTTT.

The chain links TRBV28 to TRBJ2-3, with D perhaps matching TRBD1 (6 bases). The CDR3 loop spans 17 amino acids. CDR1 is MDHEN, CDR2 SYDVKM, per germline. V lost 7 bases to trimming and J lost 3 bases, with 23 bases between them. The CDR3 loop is CASNSPFWDIVTDTQYF. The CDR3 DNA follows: TGTGCCAGCAATTCCCCTTTCTGGGACATAGTAACAGATACGCAGTATTTT.

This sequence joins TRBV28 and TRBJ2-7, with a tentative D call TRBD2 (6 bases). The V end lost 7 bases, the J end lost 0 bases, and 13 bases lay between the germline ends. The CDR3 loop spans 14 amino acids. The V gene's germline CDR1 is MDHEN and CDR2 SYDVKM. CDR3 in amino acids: CASMWAGNSYEQYF. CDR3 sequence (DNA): TGTGCCAGCATGTGGGCGGGGAACTCCTACGAGCAGTACTTC.

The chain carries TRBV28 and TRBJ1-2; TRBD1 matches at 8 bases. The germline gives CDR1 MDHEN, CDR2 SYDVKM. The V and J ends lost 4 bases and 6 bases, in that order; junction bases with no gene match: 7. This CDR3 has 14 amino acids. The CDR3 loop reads CASSSATGAHGYTF. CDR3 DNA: TGTGCCAGCAGTTCCGCGACAGGGGCTCATGGCTACACCTTC.

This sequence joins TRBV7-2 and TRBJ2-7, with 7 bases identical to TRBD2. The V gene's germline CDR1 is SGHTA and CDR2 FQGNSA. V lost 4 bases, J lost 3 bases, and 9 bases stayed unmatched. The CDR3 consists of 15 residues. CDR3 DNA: TGTGCCAGCAGCTCAGTAAAGGCGGGAGACTACGAGCAGTACTTC. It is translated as CASSSVKAGDYEQYF.

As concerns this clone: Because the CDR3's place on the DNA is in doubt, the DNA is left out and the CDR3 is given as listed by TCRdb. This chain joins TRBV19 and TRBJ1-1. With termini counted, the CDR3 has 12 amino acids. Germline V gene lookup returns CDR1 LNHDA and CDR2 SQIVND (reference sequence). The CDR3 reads CASTSGGTEAFF.